The text below deals with one T cell receptor (beta chain). The RNA, about 0.5 to 1 ug, was put through reverse transcription using random hexamers. TCRdb itself ran the immunoSEQ multiplex PCR reads through MiXCR, one entry per CDR3 protein. Among some 200,000 distinct CDR3 sequences listed, over 75% were seen once. J was trimmed by 3 bases and V by 0 bases; bases with no gene match: 3. CDR1 is LNHNV and CDR2 is YYDKDF in the germline V gene (reference sequence). The CDR3 is 16 amino acids. This entry comes from a study of CD8 T cells in Susac syndrome. The CD8+ and CD4+ T cells were isolated magnetically using a negative isolation approach, whereas the TEMRA cells were enriched by FACS.

The receptor was isolated from a human donor with Susac syndrome. The specimen sequenced was CD4+ T cells from PBMCs. V usage is TRBV15 and J usage is TRBJ1-2; TRBD1 agrees at 11 bases. This CDR3 reads CATSREGTGGHYGYTF. The DNA of the CDR3 is TGTGCCACCAGCAGAGAGGGGACAGGGGGACACTATGGCTACACCTTC.